Shown below are 5 T cell receptor beta chains from a single sample sequenced in a study of control samples from healthy donors and cancer patients. Sequencing was performed with immunoSEQ multiplex PCR; in TCRdb, only in-frame clones are kept and a portion is missing. The table includes fewer than 95,000 clones, about 88% detected once. The specimen was blood. Receptors originate from a woman aged 45-60 years in good health.

The chain is built from TRBV18 and TRBJ1-1; 8 bases match TRBD1. Germline V CDR1 and CDR2: KGHSH, LQKENI. The CDR3 contains 16 residues. Losses at the gene ends were 0 bases for V and 5 bases for J; bases not matched to a gene: 8. The CDR3 DNA reads as TGTGCCAGCTCACCACCCTCGACAGGGGTGGGGACTGAAGCTTTCTTT. Translating it yields CASSPPSTGVGTEAFF.

This clone was picked up one time. CDR3 DNA sequence: TGTGCCAGCAGTTTAGGCAGGGCCACTGAAGCTTTCTTT. Protein: CASSLGRATEAFF. The chain is built from TRBV12-3 or TRBV12-4 and TRBJ1-1; a possible D gene is TRBD1 (5 bases). V was pared by 1 base and J by 4 bases, with 7 bases between. CDR3 size: 13 residues.

Only a few counts were recorded for this clone. CDR3: CASSVGQKGYGYTF. In nucleotides, the CDR3 is TGTGCCAGCTCCGTCGGACAGAAAGGTTATGGCTACACCTTC. This chain joins TRBV18 and TRBJ1-2; TRBD1 is a possible D gene (6 bases). Germline V gives CDR1 KGHSH, CDR2 LQKENI. V shed 6 bases and J shed 5 bases, with 16 bases lying between them. This CDR3 contains 14 residues.

The rearrangement uses TRBV5-1 and TRBJ2-3; 11 bases fit TRBD2. There are 17 residues in the CDR3. The V gene end was trimmed by 4 bases and the J gene end by 1 base; junction bases not matched to a gene: 8. The germline gives CDR1 SGHRS, CDR2 YFSETQ. The CDR3 reads CASSTGTSGSGTDTQYF. The CDR3 DNA sequence: TGCGCCAGCAGCACGGGTACTAGCGGGAGTGGCACAGATACGCAGTATTTT.

CDR3 DNA: TGTGCCAGCAGTCCTGGGGGGACAGCTCGCAACACTGAAGCTTTCTTT. Residues: CASSPGGTARNTEAFF. The gene calls are TRBV28 and TRBJ1-1; 7 bases map to TRBD1. This CDR3 comprises 16 residues. The trim removed 5 bases at V and 2 bases at J, leaving 11 bases unmatched. The germline CDR1 and CDR2 sequences are MDHEN and SYDVKM. The variable domain in full, completed from reference TRBV28 and TRBJ1-1, reads DVKVTQSSRYLVKRTGEKVFLECVQDMDHENMFWYRQDPGLGLRLIYFSYDVKMKEKGDIPEGYSVSREKKERFSLILESASTNQTSMYLCASSPGGTARNTEAFFGQGTRLTVV.